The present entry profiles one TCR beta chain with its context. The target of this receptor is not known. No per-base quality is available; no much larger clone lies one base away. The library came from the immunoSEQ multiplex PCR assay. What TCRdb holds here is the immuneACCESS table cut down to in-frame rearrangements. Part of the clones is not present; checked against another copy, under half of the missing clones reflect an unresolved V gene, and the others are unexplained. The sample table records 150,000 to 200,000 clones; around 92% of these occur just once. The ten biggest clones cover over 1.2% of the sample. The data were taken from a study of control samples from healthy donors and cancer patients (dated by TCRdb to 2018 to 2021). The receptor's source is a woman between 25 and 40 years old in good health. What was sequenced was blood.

CDR3 sequence: CASSLDRTSTDTQYF. The DNA is as follows: TGTGCCAGCAGCTTAGACCGGACTAGCACAGATACGCAGTATTTT. The chain uses TRBV11-2 and TRBJ2-3; a tentative D match to TRBD2 spans 5 bases. Trimming removed 0 bases from V and 0 bases from J, leaving 7 bases between the germline ends. The CDR3 goes from the cysteine to the phenylalanine over 15 residues. Only CDR3 DNA is held: 45 bases, read in frame from base 1. CDR1 and CDR2, looked up from the germline V gene, are SGHAT and FQNNGV.